The clone carrying this TCR beta chain was seen at least ten times. As yet, its antigen is unknown. The entry originates in a study of T cells in Graves' hyperthyroidism and ophthalmopathy. Study findings and constraints: Most thyroid clonotypes expanded above 0.001 were also detected in blood.

Germline V gene sequence: CDR1 MGHRA, CDR2 YSYEKL. V dropped 2 bases and J dropped 5 bases, with 12 bases sitting between them. This CDR3 contains 15 residues. Graves' hyperthyroidism qualified as stable when ophthalmopathy did not progress within 18 months. Hyperthyroidism, newly diagnosed and lasting under 2 months, affected patients aged 18 to 65. RNA transcripts gave rise to amplified TCR beta CDR3 regions. The TCR CDR3 was amplified in a first-round RT-PCR using the HTBI primer set. TCRdb redid the calling of the multiplex PCR reads with MiXCR, one entry per CDR3 protein. The top ten hold about 14% of the sample, which has some 440,000 distinct CDR3 sequences, 15% to 17% seen once.

This rearrangement joins TRBV4-1 to TRBJ2-2; D uncertain. Sequencing was carried out using blood. The receptor was isolated from a woman in her late teens or twenties with Graves' hyperthyroidism. The CDR3 protein is CASSQLDWGTGELFF. The CDR3 DNA sequence: TGCGCCAGCAGCCAACTAGATTGGGGAACCGGGGAGCTGTTTTTT.